The 10 T cell receptor beta chains given below trace back to one sample, sequenced in a study of lymphopenia after photon versus proton radiotherapy. Only in-frame clones appear in the TCRdb table, and some are missing; sequencing was by immunoSEQ multiplex PCR. This table has 20,000 to 25,000 clones, approximately 81% appearing once. The sample consisted of peripheral blood, taken from a patient treated with photon-based radiotherapy. These receptors came from a man in his fifties or sixties with pancreatic cancer.

The chain recombines TRBV5-1 with TRBJ2-7, with 10 bases identical to TRBD1. The CDR3 covers 14 residues. CDR1 is SGHRS, CDR2 YFSETQ, per germline. V dropped 5 bases and J dropped 3; count of bases not matched to a gene: 5. The chain's CDR3 is CASSSTGGGYEQYF. The CDR3 DNA sequence: TGCGCCAGCAGTTCGACAGGGGGCGGCTACGAGCAGTACTTC.

The rearrangement joins TRBV5-5 to TRBJ2-1; a possible D gene is TRBD2 (5 bases). This CDR3 spans 14 amino acids. The V and J ends lost 4 bases and 2 bases respectively, with 10 bases between them. Germline assignment: CDR1 SGHKS and CDR2 YYEKEE (reference sequence). CDR3 nucleotides: TGTGCCAGCAGCCCGGGGTACCCCTACAATGAGCAGTTCTTC. It specifies CASSPGYPYNEQFF. The full variable domain, with the rest looked up from reference TRBV5-5 and TRBJ2-1, is DAGVTQSPTHLIKTRGQQVTLRCSPISGHKSVSWYQQVLGQGPQFIFQYYEKEERGRGNFPDRFSARQFPNYSSELNVNALLLGDSALYLCASSPGYPYNEQFFGPGTRLTVL.

This chain joins TRBV18 and TRBJ2-1; D is ambiguous. Germline V CDR1 and CDR2: KGHSH, LQKENI. The length of the CDR3 is 15 residues. V was pared by 0 bases and J by 7 bases, with 13 bases between. CDR3: CASSPPEALGNEQFF. The DNA for the CDR3 is TGTGCCAGCTCACCACCAGAGGCGTTGGGAAATGAGCAGTTCTTC.

The V gene is TRBV2, the J gene TRBJ2-7; D ambiguous. The CDR3 has 12 amino acids. Germline assignment: CDR1 SNHLY and CDR2 FYNNEI. Trimming removed 7 bases at V and 5 bases at J, with 12 bases between. The CDR3 DNA reads TGTGCCAGCAAAAAGGATGTCGACGAGCAGTACTTC. Residues: CASKKDVDEQYF.

This clone was recorded only once. The chain links TRBV7-2 to TRBJ2-7; 8 positions match TRBD2. This CDR3 has 13 residues. CDR1 is SGHTA, CDR2 FQGNSA, per germline. The ends lost 6 bases at V and 0 bases at J; junction bases unmatched: 1. Written as DNA, the CDR3 is TGTGCCAGCAGACGGGGGGGCTCCTACGAGCAGTACTTC. Its translation: CASRRGGSYEQYF. Full variable domain (missing parts from reference TRBV7-2 and TRBJ2-7): GAGVSQSPSNKVTEKGKDVELRCDPISGHTALYWYRQSLGQGLEFLIYFQGNSAPDKSGLPSDRFSAERTGGSVSTLTIQRTQQEDSAVYLCASRRGGSYEQYFGPGTRLTVT.

The genes are TRBV19 and TRBJ1-1; D gene uncertain. Germline V gene lookup returns CDR1 LNHDA and CDR2 SQIVND (reference sequence). V was trimmed by 6 bases and J by 4 bases, leaving 12 bases between them. This CDR3 has 13 residues. CDR3 DNA sequence: TGTGCCAGTAGCCGCTGGGAGGCCACTGAAGCTTTCTTT. Translating gives CASSRWEATEAFF.

The V gene is TRBV4-1, the J gene TRBJ2-5; 11 bases line up with TRBD2. The J segment lost 3 bases and the V segment lost 3 bases, leaving 9 bases of the junction unmatched. Germline lookup yields CDR1 MGHRA and CDR2 YSYEKL. This CDR3 is built from 17 residues. The CDR3 nucleotides read TGCGCCAGCAGCCACAGCCGTAGCGGGGGGGATAAAGAGACCCAGTACTTC. The encoded protein is CASSHSRSGGDKETQYF.

V gene TRBV10-3 combines with J gene TRBJ1-5, with D perhaps TRBD1 (5 bases). V shed 4 bases and J shed 5 bases, with 12 bases lying between them. Germline-derived CDR1 and CDR2 are ENHRY and SYGVKD. This CDR3 is built from 14 residues. The CDR3 here is CAISVGAGDQPQHF. The CDR3 coding sequence is TGTGCCATCAGTGTTGGGGCTGGGGATCAGCCCCAGCATTTT.

The chain uses TRBV6-5 and TRBJ1-3; TRBD1 agrees at 7 bases. Per germline, CDR1 MNHEY and CDR2 SVGAGI. Trimming cost V 10 bases and J 2 bases; bases outside gene matches: 5. This CDR3 has 13 residues. This chain's CDR3 is CATRGTAGNTIYF. In nucleotides, the CDR3 is TGTGCCACCCGCGGGACAGCTGGAAACACCATATATTTT.

This rearrangement joins TRBV9 to TRBJ2-2; D unclear. There are 14 residues in the CDR3. CDR1 is SGDLS, CDR2 YYNGEE, per germline. Deletions cut 2 bases from V and 0 bases from J, with 5 bases between. CDR3 residues: CASSVLPNTGELFF. CDR3 sequence (DNA): TGTGCCAGCAGCGTGTTGCCGAACACCGGGGAGCTGTTTTTT.